What follows are 4 T cell receptor beta chains derived from one specimen sequenced in a study of shared clonotypes between healthy human individuals. The table came from immunoSEQ multiplex PCR; TCRdb's copy has only in-frame clones and leaves some out. The data contain roughly 1 million clones, more than 65% of them singletons. The sequenced sample was memory CD4+ T cells sorted from blood. Regarding subset: CD45RA-negative fraction. All receptors derive from a young man in good health.

J is TRBJ1-1 and V is TRBV6-6; 7 bases map to TRBD1. The V and J ends lost 0 bases and 2 bases, in that order; junction bases with no gene match: 6. Germline values: CDR1 MNHNY, CDR2 SVGAGI (reference sequence). The CDR3 totals 16 residues. The CDR3 protein is CASSYSGQGGNTEAFF. In DNA form, the CDR3 reads TGTGCCAGCAGTTACTCGGGGCAGGGGGGCAACACTGAAGCTTTCTTT.

J is TRBJ2-2 and V is TRBV5-6, with TRBD2 matching over 10 bases. The CDR3 runs 16 residues. The germline V gene encodes CDR1 SGHDT and CDR2 YYEEEE. The V segment lost 6 bases and the J segment 7 bases; nucleotides outside the gene matches: 12. The chain's CDR3 is CASTWRASGSYGELFF. The CDR3 coding sequence is TGTGCCAGCACTTGGAGGGCTAGCGGGAGTTACGGGGAGCTGTTTTTT.

CDR3 nucleotide sequence: TGTGCCACCAAGCTCCGTGGAGGCACCGGGGAGCTGTTTTTT. Translating it yields CATKLRGGTGELFF. J is TRBJ2-2 and V is TRBV28; D may be TRBD2 (5 bases). CDR3 length: 14 amino acids. The V gene's germline CDR1 is MDHEN and CDR2 SYDVKM. Trimming removed 10 bases from V and 4 bases from J, with 16 bases in between.

V usage is TRBV7-8 and J usage is TRBJ1-5; 9 bases align to TRBD1. V was pared by 5 bases and J by 4 bases, with 6 bases of the junction left unmatched. Per the germline V gene, CDR1 is SGHVS and CDR2 is FQNEAQ. CDR3 length: 15 amino acids. The CDR3 loop is CASSKDRGINQPQHF. CDR3 DNA: TGTGCCAGCAGCAAGGACAGGGGCATTAATCAGCCCCAGCATTTT.